The source of this T cell receptor (beta chain) is a study of beta chain features in type 1 diabetes. Study-wide results and caveats: Lower insertion and higher deletion counts appeared at VDJ junctions in type 1 diabetes patients.

What was sequenced were expressed TCRB transcripts, since all of the isolated RNA had been reverse transcribed. Assay used: immunoSEQ multiplex PCR; TCRdb lists only in-frame clones, some missing. There are 450,000 to 550,000 clones in the sample; around 30% occur only once, and roughly 0.06% lies in the top ten. This clone was counted between two and nine times. Its antigen is not known. The CDR3 length is 14 residues. Germline V gene lookup returns CDR1 LNHNV and CDR2 YYDKDF (reference sequence). Unmatched junction bases numbered 5, after V lost 4 bases and J lost 2 bases. The chain couples TRBV15 to TRBJ2-7; TRBD1 matches 7 bases. The sequenced material came from naive CD4+ T cells from blood. The receptor was isolated from a young man in good health. This CDR3 is CATSKRQGPYEQYF. CDR3 DNA sequence: TGTGCCACCAGCAAACGACAGGGCCCCTACGAGCAGTACTTC.